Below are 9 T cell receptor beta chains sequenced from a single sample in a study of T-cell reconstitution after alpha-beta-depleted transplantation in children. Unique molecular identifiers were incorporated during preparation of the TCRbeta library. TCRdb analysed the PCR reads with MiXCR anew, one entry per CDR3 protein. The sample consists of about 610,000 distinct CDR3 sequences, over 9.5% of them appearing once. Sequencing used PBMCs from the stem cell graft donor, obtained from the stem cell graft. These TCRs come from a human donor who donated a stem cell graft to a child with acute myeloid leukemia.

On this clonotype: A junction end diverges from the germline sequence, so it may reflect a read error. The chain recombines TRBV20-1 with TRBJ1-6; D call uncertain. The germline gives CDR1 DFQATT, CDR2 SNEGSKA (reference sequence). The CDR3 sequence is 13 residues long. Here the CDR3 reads CGARGPEKSPLHF. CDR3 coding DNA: TGCGGTGCTAGAGGGCCAGAGAAATCACCCCTCCACTTT.

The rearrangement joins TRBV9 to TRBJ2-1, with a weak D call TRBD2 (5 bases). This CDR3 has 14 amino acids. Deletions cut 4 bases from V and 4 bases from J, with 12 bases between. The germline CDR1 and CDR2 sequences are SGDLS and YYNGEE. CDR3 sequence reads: CASSPQAAYNEQFF. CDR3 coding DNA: TGTGCCAGCAGCCCCCAAGCGGCTTACAATGAGCAGTTCTTC.

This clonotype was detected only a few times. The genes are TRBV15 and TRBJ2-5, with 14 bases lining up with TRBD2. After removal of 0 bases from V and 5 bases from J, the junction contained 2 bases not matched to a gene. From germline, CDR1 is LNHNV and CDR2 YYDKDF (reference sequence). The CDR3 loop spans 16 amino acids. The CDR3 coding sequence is TGTGCCACCAGCAGAGAGACTAGCGGGAGGGTGGAGACCCAGTACTTC. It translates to CATSRETSGRVETQYF.

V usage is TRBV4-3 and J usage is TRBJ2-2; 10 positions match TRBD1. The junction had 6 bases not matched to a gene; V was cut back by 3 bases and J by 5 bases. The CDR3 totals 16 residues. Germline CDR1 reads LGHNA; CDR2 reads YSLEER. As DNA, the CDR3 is TGCGCCAGCAGCCAGCGACAGGGGGCAGGAACCGGGGAGCTGTTTTTT. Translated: CASSQRQGAGTGELFF.

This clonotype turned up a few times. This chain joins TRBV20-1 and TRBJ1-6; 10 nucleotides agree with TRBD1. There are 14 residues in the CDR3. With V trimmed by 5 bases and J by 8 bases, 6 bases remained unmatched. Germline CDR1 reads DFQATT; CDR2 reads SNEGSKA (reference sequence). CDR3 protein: CSALTGTGDSPLHF. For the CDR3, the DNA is TGCAGTGCTCTTACCGGGACAGGGGATTCACCCCTCCACTTT.

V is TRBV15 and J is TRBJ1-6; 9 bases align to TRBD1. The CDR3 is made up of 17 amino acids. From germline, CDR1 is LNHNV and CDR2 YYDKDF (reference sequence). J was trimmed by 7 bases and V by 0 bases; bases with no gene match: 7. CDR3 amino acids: CATSREKGTGINSPLHF. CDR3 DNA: TGTGCCACCAGCAGAGAGAAGGGGACAGGGATAAATTCACCCCTCCACTTT.

The CDR3 region is CASSPSLDRGRVFGYTF. The CDR3, as DNA: TGTGCCAGCAGCCCTAGTTTGGACAGGGGGCGCGTTTTTGGCTACACCTTC. The rearrangement joins TRBV9 to TRBJ1-2; 11 bases line up with TRBD1. Per the germline V gene, CDR1 is SGDLS and CDR2 is YYNGEE. This CDR3 is 17 amino acids long. Trimming cost V 4 bases and J 7 bases; bases outside gene matches: 15.

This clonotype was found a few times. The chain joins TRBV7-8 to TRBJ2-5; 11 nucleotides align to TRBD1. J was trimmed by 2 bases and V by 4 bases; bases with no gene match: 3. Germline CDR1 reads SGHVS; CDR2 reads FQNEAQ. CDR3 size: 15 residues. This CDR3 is CASSWGQGEQETQYF. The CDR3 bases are TGTGCCAGCAGCTGGGGACAGGGGGAGCAAGAGACCCAGTACTTC. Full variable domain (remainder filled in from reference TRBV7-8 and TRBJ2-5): GAGVSQSPRYKVAKRGQDVALRCDPISGHVSLFWYQQALGQGPEFLTYFQNEAQLDKSGLPSDRFFAERPEGSVSTLKIQRTQQEDSAVYLCASSWGQGEQETQYFGPGTRLLVL.

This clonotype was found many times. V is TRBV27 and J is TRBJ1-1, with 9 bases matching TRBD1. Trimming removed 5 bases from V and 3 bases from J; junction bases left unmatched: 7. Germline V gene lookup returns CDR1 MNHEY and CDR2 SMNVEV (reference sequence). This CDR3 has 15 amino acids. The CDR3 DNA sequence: TGTGCCAGCAGTCTCGGACAGGGGTCGTACACTGAAGCTTTCTTT. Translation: CASSLGQGSYTEAFF.